This T cell receptor (beta chain) originates from a study of CD8 T cells in ankylosing spondylitis. Germline V lookup: CDR1 SEHNR, CDR2 FQNEAQ (reference sequence). V lost 4 bases to trimming and J lost 11 bases; unmatched junction nucleotides: 9. The CDR3 loop spans 15 amino acids. With respect to this clonotype: Antigen specificity is unknown.

Whole-study results and caveats: In the blood and synovial fluid of reactive arthritis, some motif variants had been previously reported. As reported, disease-linked clones showed significant enrichment in matched ankylosing spondylitis synovial fluid.

In TCRdb, the 5' RACE reads were re-called with MiXCR into one record per CDR3 protein. The repertoire holds 150,000 or so distinct CDR3 sequences, with 25% to 35% as singletons. Source material: synovial fluid, either unsorted or a sorted T cell fraction (not recorded which). This chain joins TRBV7-9 and TRBJ1-6; TRBD1 matches at 9 bases. This clonotype originated in a male donor with ankylosing spondylitis. The CDR3 coding sequence is TGTGCCAGCAGCTCGGTAGGACAGGGGATGGCACCCCTCCACTTT. It translates to CASSSVGQGMAPLHF.